This TCR beta chain was profiled in a study of cytotoxic CD8 clonotypes in ibrutinib-treated CLL. The method was immunoSEQ multiplex PCR; TCRdb's version includes in-frame clones alone and lacks a portion of them. This sample has 90,000 to 100,000 clones, with roughly 80% found just once. The sample consisted of PBMCs, taken after 12 months of ibrutinib treatment. The TCR was taken from a human donor with chronic lymphocytic leukemia.

The CDR3 bases are TGTGCCAGCAGCTTGACGGGAGAGGGGTCCTACGAGCAGTACTTC. Translating it yields CASSLTGEGSYEQYF. The chain links TRBV7-9 to TRBJ2-7; D might be TRBD2 (6 bases). CDR1 is SEHNR, CDR2 FQNEAQ, per germline (reference sequence). The CDR3 spans 15 residues. The ends were cut back, 3 bases at V and 1 base at J, with 13 bases in the middle.